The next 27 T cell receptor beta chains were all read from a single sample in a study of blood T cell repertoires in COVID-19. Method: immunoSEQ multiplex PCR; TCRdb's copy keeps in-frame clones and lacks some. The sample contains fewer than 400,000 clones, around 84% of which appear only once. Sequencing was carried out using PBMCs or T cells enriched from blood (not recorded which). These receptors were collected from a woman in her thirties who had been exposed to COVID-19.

CDR3 amino acids: CAIQADLNSPLHF. CDR3 DNA sequence: TGTGCCATCCAAGCGGACCTGAATTCACCCCTCCACTTT. The chain combines TRBV28 with TRBJ1-6; D is undetermined. Trimming pared 10 bases from V and 7 bases from J, leaving 14 bases between. The germline gives CDR1 MDHEN, CDR2 SYDVKM. The CDR3 totals 13 residues.

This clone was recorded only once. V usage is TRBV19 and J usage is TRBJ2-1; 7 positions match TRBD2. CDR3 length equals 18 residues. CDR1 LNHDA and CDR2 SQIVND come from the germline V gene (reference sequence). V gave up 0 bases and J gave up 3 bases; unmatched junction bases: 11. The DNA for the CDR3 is TGTGCCAGTAGTATAGACCTCTGGGGCGGGAGCCACTACAATGAGCAGTTCTTC. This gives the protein CASSIDLWGGSHYNEQFF.

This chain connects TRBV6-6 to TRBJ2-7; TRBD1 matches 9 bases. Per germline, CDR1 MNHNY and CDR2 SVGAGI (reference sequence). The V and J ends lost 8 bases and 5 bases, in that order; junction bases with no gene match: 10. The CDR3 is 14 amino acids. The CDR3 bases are TGTGCCAGCCCCCGGGACAGGGCCGTTCACGAGCAGTACTTC. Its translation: CASPRDRAVHEQYF.

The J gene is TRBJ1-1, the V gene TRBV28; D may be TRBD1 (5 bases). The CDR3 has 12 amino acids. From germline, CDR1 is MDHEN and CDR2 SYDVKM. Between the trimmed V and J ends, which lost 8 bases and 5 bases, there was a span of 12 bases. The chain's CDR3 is CASRGGFTEAFF. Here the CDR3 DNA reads TGTGCCAGCCGGGGGGGGTTTACTGAAGCTTTCTTT.

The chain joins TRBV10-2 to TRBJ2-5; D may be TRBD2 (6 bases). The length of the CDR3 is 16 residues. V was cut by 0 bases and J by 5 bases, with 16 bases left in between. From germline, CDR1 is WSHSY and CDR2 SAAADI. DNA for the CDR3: TGCGCCAGCAGTGAGTCATTTAGCGGCCTGGGGGAGACCCAGTACTTC. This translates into CASSESFSGLGETQYF.

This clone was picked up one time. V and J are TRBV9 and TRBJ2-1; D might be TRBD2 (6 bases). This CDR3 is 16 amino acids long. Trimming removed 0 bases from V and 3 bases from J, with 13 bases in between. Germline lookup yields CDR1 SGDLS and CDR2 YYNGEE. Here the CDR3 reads CASSVASETIYNEQFF. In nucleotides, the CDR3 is TGTGCCAGCAGCGTAGCTAGCGAGACTATCTACAATGAGCAGTTCTTC.

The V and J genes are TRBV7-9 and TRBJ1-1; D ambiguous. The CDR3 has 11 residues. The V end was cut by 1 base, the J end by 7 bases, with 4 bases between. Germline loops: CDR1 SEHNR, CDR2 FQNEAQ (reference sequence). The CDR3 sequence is CASSLVREAFF. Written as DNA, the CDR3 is TGTGCCAGCAGCTTAGTTCGTGAAGCTTTCTTT.

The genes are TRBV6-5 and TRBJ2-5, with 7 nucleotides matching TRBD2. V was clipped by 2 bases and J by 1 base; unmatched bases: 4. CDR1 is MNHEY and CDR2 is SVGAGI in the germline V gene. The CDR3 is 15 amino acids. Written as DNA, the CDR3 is TGTGCCAGCAGTTACCAAGCGGGGCCCCAAGAGACCCAGTACTTC. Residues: CASSYQAGPQETQYF.

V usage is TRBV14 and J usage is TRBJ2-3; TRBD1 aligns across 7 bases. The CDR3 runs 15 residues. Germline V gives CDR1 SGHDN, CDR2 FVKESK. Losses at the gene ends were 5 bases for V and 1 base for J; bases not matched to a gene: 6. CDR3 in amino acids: CASSTRTGRTDTQYF. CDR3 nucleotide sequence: TGTGCCAGCAGCACCCGGACAGGCCGCACAGATACGCAGTATTTT.

CDR3 in amino acids: CASSSLNGLNNEQFF. The CDR3 DNA follows: TGCGCCAGCAGCTCCCTAAATGGACTCAACAATGAGCAGTTCTTC. The chain employs TRBV5-1 and TRBJ2-1, with D possibly TRBD2 on 5 matching bases. V shed 3 bases and J shed 5 bases, with 15 bases lying between them. The length of the CDR3 is 15 residues. Germline lookup yields CDR1 SGHRS and CDR2 YFSETQ.

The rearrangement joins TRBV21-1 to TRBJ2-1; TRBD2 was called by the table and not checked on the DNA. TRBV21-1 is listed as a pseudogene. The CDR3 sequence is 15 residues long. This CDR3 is CASSAGLAVKNEQFF. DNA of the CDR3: TGTGCCAGCAGCGCAGGACTAGCGGTGAAGAATGAGCAGTTCTTC.

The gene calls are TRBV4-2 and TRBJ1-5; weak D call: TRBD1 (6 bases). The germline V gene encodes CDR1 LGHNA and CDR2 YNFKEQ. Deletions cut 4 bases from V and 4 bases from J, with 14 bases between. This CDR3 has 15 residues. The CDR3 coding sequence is TGTGCCAGCAGCCCAGAGGGACAAGTTAATCAGCCCCAGCATTTT. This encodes CASSPEGQVNQPQHF.

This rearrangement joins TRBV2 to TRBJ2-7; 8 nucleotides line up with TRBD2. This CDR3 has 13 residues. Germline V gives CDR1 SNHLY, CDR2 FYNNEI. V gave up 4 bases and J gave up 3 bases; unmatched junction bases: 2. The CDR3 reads CASSGGRIYEQYF. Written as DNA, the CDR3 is TGTGCCAGCAGTGGCGGGAGGATCTACGAGCAGTACTTC.

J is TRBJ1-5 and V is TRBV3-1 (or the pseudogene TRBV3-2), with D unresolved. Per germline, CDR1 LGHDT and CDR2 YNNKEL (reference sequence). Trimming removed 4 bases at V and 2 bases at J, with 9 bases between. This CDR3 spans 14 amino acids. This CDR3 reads CASSLRQGNQPQHF. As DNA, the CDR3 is TGTGCCAGCAGCCTTAGACAAGGCAATCAGCCCCAGCATTTT.

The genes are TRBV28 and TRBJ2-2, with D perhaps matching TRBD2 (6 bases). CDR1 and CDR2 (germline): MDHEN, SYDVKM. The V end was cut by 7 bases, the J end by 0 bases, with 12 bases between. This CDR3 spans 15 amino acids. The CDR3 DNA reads TGTGCCAGCAAGGCTAGCGCGGCGAACACCGGGGAGCTGTTTTTT. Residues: CASKASAANTGELFF.

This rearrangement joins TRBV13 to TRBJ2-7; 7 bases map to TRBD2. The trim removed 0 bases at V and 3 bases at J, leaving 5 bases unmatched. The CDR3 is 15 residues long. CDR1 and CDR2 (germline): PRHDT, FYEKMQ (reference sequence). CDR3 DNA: TGTGCCAGCAGCTTAGGGGGAGGGGTCGGCTACGAGCAGTACTTC. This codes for CASSLGGGVGYEQYF.

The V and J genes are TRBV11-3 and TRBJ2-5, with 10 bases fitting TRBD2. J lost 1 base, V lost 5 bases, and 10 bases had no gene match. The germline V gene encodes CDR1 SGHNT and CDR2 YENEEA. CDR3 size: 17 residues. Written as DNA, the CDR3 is TGTGCCAGCAGCCAAGGGGCCGGGACTAGCGCCCAAGAGACCCAGTACTTC. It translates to CASSQGAGTSAQETQYF.

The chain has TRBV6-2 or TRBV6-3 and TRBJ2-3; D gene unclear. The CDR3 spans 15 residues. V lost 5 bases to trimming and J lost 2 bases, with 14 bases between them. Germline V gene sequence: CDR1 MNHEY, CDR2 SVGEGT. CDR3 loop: CASSPPDGYTDTQYF. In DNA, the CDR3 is TGTGCCAGCAGTCCCCCCGACGGGTACACAGATACGCAGTATTTT.

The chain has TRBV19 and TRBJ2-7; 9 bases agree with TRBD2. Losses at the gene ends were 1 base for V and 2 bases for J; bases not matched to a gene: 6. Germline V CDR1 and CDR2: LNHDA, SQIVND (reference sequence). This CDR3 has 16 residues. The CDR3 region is CASSIVGSGSTYEQYF. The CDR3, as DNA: TGTGCCAGTAGTATAGTTGGTAGCGGGAGCACCTACGAGCAGTACTTC.

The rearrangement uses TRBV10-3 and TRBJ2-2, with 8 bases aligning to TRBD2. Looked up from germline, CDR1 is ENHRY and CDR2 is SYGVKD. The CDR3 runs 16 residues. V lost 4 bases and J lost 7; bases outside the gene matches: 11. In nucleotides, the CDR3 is TGTGCCATCAGTGGAGGGCTTGCGGGAGGCCACGGGGAGCTGTTTTTT. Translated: CAISGGLAGGHGELFF.

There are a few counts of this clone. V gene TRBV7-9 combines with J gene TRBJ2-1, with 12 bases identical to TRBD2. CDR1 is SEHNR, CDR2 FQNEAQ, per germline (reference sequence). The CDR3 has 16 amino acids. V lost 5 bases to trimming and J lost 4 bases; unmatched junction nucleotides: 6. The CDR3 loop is CASSPRTSGVYNEQFF. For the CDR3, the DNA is TGTGCCAGCAGCCCTCGGACTAGCGGGGTGTACAATGAGCAGTTCTTC.

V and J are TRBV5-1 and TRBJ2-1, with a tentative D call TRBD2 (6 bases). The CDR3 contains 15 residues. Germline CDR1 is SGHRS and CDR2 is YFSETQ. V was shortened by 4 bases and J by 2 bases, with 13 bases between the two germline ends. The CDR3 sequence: CASSPIAETYNEQFF. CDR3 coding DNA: TGCGCCAGCAGCCCAATAGCGGAAACCTACAATGAGCAGTTCTTC.

DNA for the CDR3: TGCGCCAGCAGTGACGGGACTAGCGGGCCCTACGAGCAGTACTTC. It is translated as CASSDGTSGPYEQYF. This chain joins TRBV10-2 and TRBJ2-7; 12 bases align to TRBD2. CDR1 is WSHSY and CDR2 is SAAADI in the germline V gene. Trimming removed 3 bases from V and 2 bases from J; junction bases left unmatched: 2. The CDR3 is 15 residues long.

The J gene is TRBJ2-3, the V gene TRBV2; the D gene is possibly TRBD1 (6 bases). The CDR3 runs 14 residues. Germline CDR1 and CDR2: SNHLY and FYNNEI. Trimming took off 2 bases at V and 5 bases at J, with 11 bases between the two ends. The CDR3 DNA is TGTGCCAGCAGTGAACAGGGGTGGGGAGATACGCAGTATTTT. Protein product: CASSEQGWGDTQYF. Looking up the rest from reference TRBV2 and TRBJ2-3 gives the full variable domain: EPEVTQTPSHQVTQMGQEVILRCVPISNHLYFYWYRQILGQKVEFLVSFYNNEISEKSEIFDDQFSVERPDGSNFTLKIRSTKLEDSAMYFCASSEQGWGDTQYFGPGTRLTVL.

CDR3 nucleotides: TGCGCCAGCAGCCAAGCCGTAGAGGCAGGGAATGAAAAACTGTTTTTT. Protein product: CASSQAVEAGNEKLFF. The chain employs TRBV4-1 and TRBJ1-4; tentatively, D is TRBD1 (5 bases). This CDR3 spans 16 amino acids. From germline, CDR1 is MGHRA and CDR2 YSYEKL. V was trimmed by 1 base and J by 5 bases, leaving 14 bases between them.

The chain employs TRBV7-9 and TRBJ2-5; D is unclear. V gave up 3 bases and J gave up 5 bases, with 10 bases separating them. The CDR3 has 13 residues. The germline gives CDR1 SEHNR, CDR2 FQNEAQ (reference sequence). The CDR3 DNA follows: TGTGCCAGCAGCTTGAGGATAACGGAGACCCAGTACTTC. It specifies CASSLRITETQYF.

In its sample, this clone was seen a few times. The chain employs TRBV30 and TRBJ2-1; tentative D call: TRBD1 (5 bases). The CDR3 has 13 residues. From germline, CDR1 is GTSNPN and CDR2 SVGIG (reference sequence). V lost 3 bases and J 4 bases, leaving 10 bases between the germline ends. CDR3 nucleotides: TGTGCCTGGAGCGGACACGGTTACAATGAGCAGTTCTTC. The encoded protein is CAWSGHGYNEQFF.